These T cell receptor beta chains were read from a single sample in a study of T-cell reconstitution after alpha-beta-depleted transplantation in children. TCRdb reprocessed the PCR reads via MiXCR and lists one record per CDR3 protein. Of some 400,000 distinct CDR3 sequences in the sample, roughly 20% are singletons; the top ten hold less than 4.5%. The starting material was PBMCs from the stem cell graft donor, obtained from the stem cell graft. The origin of the receptors is a human donor who donated a stem cell graft to a child with acute myeloid leukemia. Each CDR3 is given with its conserved first and last residue. The D gene is left open where the match is weak. Only some rows state a clone size, as once, few, many or a class for expanded clones.

cdr3_aa cdr3_nt j_call d_call clone_size v_call
CASSQVSSGRGYEQFF TGCGCCAGCAGCCAAGTTTCTAGCGGGAGGGGTTATGAGCAGTTCTTC TRBJ2-1 TRBD2 . TRBV4-1
CSASTGKHEQYF TGCAGTGCTAGTACAGGGAAGCACGAGCAGTACTTC TRBJ2-7 . few TRBV20-1
CASSLSQQETQYF TGCGCCAGCAGCTTGAGTCAGCAAGAGACCCAGTACTTC TRBJ2-5 . once TRBV5-1
CASSQYVQETQYF TGCGCCAGCAGCCAATATGTACAAGAGACCCAGTACTTC TRBJ2-5 . . TRBV4-1
CASSLDKRPGVTQYF TGTGCCAGCAGCTTAGATAAAAGGCCCGGGGTGACCCAGTACTTC TRBJ2-5 . few TRBV11-2
CASSLDYVNTEAFF TGTGCCAGCAGCTTGGACTACGTGAACACTGAAGCTTTCTTT TRBJ1-1 . many TRBV5-5
CASSLEAAQREQYF TGTGCCAGCAGCTTAGAGGCAGCACAACGCGAGCAGTACTTC TRBJ2-7 . . TRBV11-2
CASIFSDRMGRETQYF TGTGCCAGCATATTTTCGGACAGGATGGGACGGGAGACCCAGTACTTC TRBJ2-5 TRBD1 . TRBV27
CASSFIASGNTGELFF TGTGCCAGCAGTTTTATAGCTAGCGGAAACACCGGGGAGCTGTTTTTT TRBJ2-2 TRBD2 many TRBV27
CASSSRRGSNQPQHF TGTGCCAGCAGTTCTAGGCGGGGTAGCAATCAGCCCCAGCATTTT TRBJ1-5 . few TRBV12-3/TRBV12-4
CASSLQGASYNEQFF TGTGCCAGCAGCCTACAGGGGGCAAGCTACAATGAGCAGTTCTTC TRBJ2-1 TRBD1 few TRBV5-8
CASSLNRGAYDTQYF TGCGCCAGCAGCCTGAACAGGGGAGCATACGATACGCAGTATTTT TRBJ2-3 TRBD1 . TRBV5-1
CASSDTGSVYEQYF TGTGCCAGCAGCGATACAGGGTCAGTCTACGAGCAGTACTTC TRBJ2-7 . . TRBV7-9
CATSPRLGDLRSDTQYF TGTGCCACCAGTCCACGTTTAGGGGACCTGCGATCAGATACGCAGTATTTT TRBJ2-3 . few TRBV24-1
CASSFSYTEAFF TGTGCCAGCAGCTTCAGTTACACTGAAGCTTTCTTT TRBJ1-1 . . TRBV7-2
CASSRWTAPYEQYF TGTGCCAGCAGTCGATGGACAGCCCCCTACGAGCAGTACTTC TRBJ2-7 . few TRBV12-3/TRBV12-4
CASSSLAGEQFF TGTGCCAGCAGTTCCCTAGCGGGGGAGCAGTTCTTC TRBJ2-1 TRBD2 many TRBV12-3/TRBV12-4
CASRASGRSNEQFF TGTGCCAGCAGGGCTAGCGGGAGATCGAATGAGCAGTTCTTC TRBJ2-1 TRBD2 few TRBV28
CSARGNRESETQYF TGCAGTGCTAGAGGAAATCGGGAGTCCGAGACCCAGTACTTC TRBJ2-5 . many TRBV20-1
CSAKGYNEQFF TGCAGTGCTAAAGGATACAATGAGCAGTTCTTC TRBJ2-1 . many TRBV20-1
CSVEDPLIFRQGPYNEQFF TGCAGCGTTGAAGACCCACTCATCTTCAGACAGGGCCCCTACAATGAGCAGTTCTTC TRBJ2-1 TRBD1 few TRBV29-1
CASSLLGTGGLAFF TGCGCCAGCAGCTTGTTGGGGACAGGGGGCTTGGCTTTCTTT TRBJ1-1 TRBD1 . TRBV5-1
CSATGGQIPSGANVLTF TGCAGTGCTACGGGGGGACAGATACCATCTGGGGCCAACGTCCTGACTTTC TRBJ2-6 . many TRBV20-1
CASSGRLGSTDTQYF TGTGCCAGCAGTGGTAGGCTTGGGAGCACAGATACGCAGTATTTT TRBJ2-3 . . TRBV12-3/TRBV12-4
CASSSHGGHSYEQYF TGTGCCAGCAGCTCCCATGGGGGCCACTCCTACGAGCAGTACTTC TRBJ2-7 . . TRBV7-2
CASSFGRTPSNQPQHF TGTGCCAGCAGTTTTGGACGAACCCCTAGCAATCAGCCCCAGCATTTT TRBJ1-5 . few TRBV12-3/TRBV12-4
CASSSRGQLNTEAFF TGTGCCAGCAGTTCAAGGGGACAGCTGAACACTGAAGCTTTCTTT TRBJ1-1 TRBD1 few TRBV12-3/TRBV12-4
CASSLNGPVYGYTF TGTGCCAGCAGCTTAAACGGCCCTGTCTATGGCTACACCTTC TRBJ1-2 . few TRBV7-6
CATKGIGELFF TGTGCCACCAAAGGTATCGGGGAGCTGTTTTTT TRBJ2-2 . . TRBV12-3/TRBV12-4
CASSFIQNTGELFF TGTGCCAGCAGTTTTATACAAAACACCGGGGAGCTGTTTTTT TRBJ2-2 . . TRBV12-3/TRBV12-4
CASSYSRGVGNEQFF TGTGCCAGCAGTTACTCTAGGGGTGTGGGGAATGAGCAGTTCTTC TRBJ2-1 . few TRBV6-5
CASSSGGPLHF TGTGCCAGCAGTTCAGGAGGCCCCCTCCACTTT TRBJ1-6 . many TRBV6-5
CATSVGGLAEVGNEQFF TGTGCCACCAGTGTAGGGGGACTAGCGGAAGTGGGCAATGAGCAGTTCTTC TRBJ2-1 TRBD2 . TRBV24-1
CASSLGPGPNEQYF TGTGCCAGCAGTTTAGGTCCCGGGCCTAACGAGCAGTACTTC TRBJ2-7 . many TRBV12-3/TRBV12-4
CASSPTGMSGYTF TGTGCCAGCAGCCCCACAGGGATGAGTGGCTACACCTTC TRBJ1-2 . many TRBV12-3/TRBV12-4
CASSLEPSWELFF TGTGCCAGCAGCTTGGAGCCGAGTTGGGAGCTGTTTTTT TRBJ2-2 . many TRBV5-6
CASSLGTTTDTQYF TGTGCCAGCAGCTTAGGAACTACCACAGATACGCAGTATTTT TRBJ2-3 . many TRBV7-2
CASSLSRESYNEQFF TGCGCCAGCAGCTTGTCTCGGGAATCCTACAATGAGCAGTTCTTC TRBJ2-1 . few TRBV5-1
CASSLQQGYEQYF TGTGCCAGCAGCTTACAACAGGGGTACGAGCAGTACTTC TRBJ2-7 TRBD1 . TRBV13
CASSVSGVREQFF TGTGCCAGCAGCGTCTCTGGGGTGCGTGAGCAGTTCTTC TRBJ2-1 . . TRBV11-2
CSVKPTGVDQPQHF TGCAGCGTAAAACCAACAGGGGTCGATCAGCCCCAGCATTTT TRBJ1-5 TRBD1 few TRBV29-1
CASSDRGSSYNEQFF TGTGCCAGCAGCGACAGGGGGAGCTCCTACAATGAGCAGTTCTTC TRBJ2-1 TRBD1 many TRBV7-9
CASSFRGREGQNEQFF TGTGCCAGCAGCTTTCGTGGGCGGGAGGGCCAGAATGAGCAGTTCTTC TRBJ2-1 TRBD2 few TRBV7-2
CASSPSWTIRDQETQYF TGCGCCAGCAGCCCCTCGTGGACCATCAGGGACCAAGAGACCCAGTACTTC TRBJ2-5 . . TRBV4-1
CASSILQGGSETQYF TGTGCCAGCAGCATTCTCCAGGGGGGGAGTGAGACCCAGTACTTC TRBJ2-5 . . TRBV5-6
CASRSLQREGVMYNEQFF TGTGCCAGCAGGAGCTTACAGCGGGAGGGAGTGATGTACAATGAGCAGTTCTTC TRBJ2-1 TRBD2 . TRBV11-2
CASSYQRGRTDTQYF TGTGCCAGCAGCTACCAGCGGGGGCGTACAGATACGCAGTATTTT TRBJ2-3 TRBD2 few TRBV7-9
CATSDAPSAYPRSEQFF TGTGCCACCAGTGATGCCCCTAGCGCTTACCCTCGGAGTGAGCAGTTCTTC TRBJ2-1 . few TRBV24-1
CSARGFGEAFF TGCAGTGCTAGAGGGTTTGGTGAAGCTTTCTTT TRBJ1-1 . many TRBV20-1
CASSPQAGGVVGEQFF TGTGCTAGCAGCCCACAAGCGGGAGGTGTTGTTGGTGAGCAGTTCTTC TRBJ2-1 TRBD2 . TRBV7-7
CSARVLAGGSYEQYF TGCAGTGCTAGGGTGTTAGCGGGAGGATCCTACGAGCAGTACTTC TRBJ2-7 TRBD2 few TRBV20-1
CSVEDVSPLSTDTQYF TGCAGCGTTGAAGATGTGTCACCTCTTAGCACAGATACGCAGTATTTT TRBJ2-3 . many TRBV29-1
CASSLVDSYNEQFF TGTGCTAGCAGCTTAGTGGACAGTTACAATGAGCAGTTCTTC TRBJ2-1 . . TRBV7-7
CASISGRPIQGYEQYF TGTGCCAGCATCTCCGGTCGGCCGATCCAGGGCTACGAGCAGTACTTC TRBJ2-7 . . TRBV7-9
CASSKGTWAFF TGTGCCAGCAGTAAAGGGACCTGGGCTTTCTTT TRBJ1-1 . . TRBV12-3/TRBV12-4
CASSSPGSGEQYF TGTGCCAGCAGTTCCCCGGGGAGTGGTGAGCAGTACTTC TRBJ2-7 . . TRBV7-2
CASSLGTEWDYGYTF TGTGCCAGCAGCTTAGGGACAGAATGGGACTATGGCTACACCTTC TRBJ1-2 . . TRBV7-6
CASSLTLLAGVDEQYF TGTGCCAGCAGCCTTACACTGTTAGCGGGAGTTGACGAGCAGTACTTC TRBJ2-7 TRBD2 many TRBV6-2/TRBV6-3
CASSPYPDREVRNEQFF TGTGCCAGCAGTCCATACCCGGACAGGGAGGTTAGGAATGAGCAGTTCTTC TRBJ2-1 TRBD1 . TRBV28